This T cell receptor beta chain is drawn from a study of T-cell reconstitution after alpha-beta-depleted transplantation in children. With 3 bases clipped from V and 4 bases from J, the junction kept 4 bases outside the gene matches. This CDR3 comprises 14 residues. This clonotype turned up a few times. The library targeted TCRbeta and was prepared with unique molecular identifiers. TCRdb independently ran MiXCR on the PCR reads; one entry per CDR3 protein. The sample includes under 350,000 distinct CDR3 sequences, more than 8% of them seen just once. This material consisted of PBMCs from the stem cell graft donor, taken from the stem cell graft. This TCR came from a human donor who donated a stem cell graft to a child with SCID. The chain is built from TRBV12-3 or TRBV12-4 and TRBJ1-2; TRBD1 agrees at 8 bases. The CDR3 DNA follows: TGTGCCAGCAGTTTGGGACAGGATGGCTATGGCTACACCTTC. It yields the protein CASSLGQDGYGYTF.